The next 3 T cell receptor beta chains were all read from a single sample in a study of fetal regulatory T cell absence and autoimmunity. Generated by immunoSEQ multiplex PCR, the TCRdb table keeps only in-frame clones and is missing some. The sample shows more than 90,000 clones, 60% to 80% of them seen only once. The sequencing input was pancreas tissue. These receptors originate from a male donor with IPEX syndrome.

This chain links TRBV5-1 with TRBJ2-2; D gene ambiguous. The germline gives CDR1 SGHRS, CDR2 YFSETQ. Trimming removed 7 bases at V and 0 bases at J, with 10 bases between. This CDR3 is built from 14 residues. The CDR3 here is CASQLLANTGELFF. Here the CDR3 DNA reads TGCGCCAGCCAATTACTTGCGAACACCGGGGAGCTGTTTTTT.

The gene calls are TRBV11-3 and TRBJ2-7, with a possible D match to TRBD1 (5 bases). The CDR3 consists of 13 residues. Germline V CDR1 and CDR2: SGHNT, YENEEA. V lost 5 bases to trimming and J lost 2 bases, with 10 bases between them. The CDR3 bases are TGTGCCAGCAGCCCCATGACAGCCTACGAGCAGTACTTC. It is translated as CASSPMTAYEQYF.

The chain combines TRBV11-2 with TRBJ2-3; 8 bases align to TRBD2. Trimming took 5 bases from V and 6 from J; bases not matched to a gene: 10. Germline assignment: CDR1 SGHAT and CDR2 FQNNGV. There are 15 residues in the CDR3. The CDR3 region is CASSPSGRHRDTQYF. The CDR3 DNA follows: TGTGCCAGCAGCCCGAGCGGGAGACACAGGGATACGCAGTATTTT.